Shown below are 21 T cell receptor beta chains from a single sample sequenced in a study of CD8+CD57+ T cells in acquired aplastic anemia. For CDR3 and TCR beta VDJ profiling, genomic DNA was the template used. MiXCR was run by TCRdb on the reads, yielding one entry per CDR3 protein. The data show some 190,000 distinct CDR3 sequences, approximately 49% seen once. Material: sorted CD4+, CD8+, or CD8+CD57+ T cells (not recorded which) from PBMCs. Every receptor here comes from a human donor in good health.

The chain uses TRBV7-9 and TRBJ2-7, with 8 bases that match TRBD1. V gave up 1 base and J gave up 6 bases; unmatched junction bases: 5. The CDR3 is 14 residues long. In germline, CDR1 is SEHNR, CDR2 FQNEAQ (reference sequence). The chain's CDR3 is CASSLGYRGAEQYF. Written as DNA, the CDR3 is TGTGCCAGCAGCTTAGGGTACAGGGGGGCCGAGCAGTACTTC. The full variable domain, rest sourced from reference TRBV7-9 and TRBJ2-7, is DTGVSQNPRHKITKRGQNVTFRCDPISEHNRLYWYRQTLGQGPEFLTYFQNEAQLEKSRLLSDRFSAERPKGSFSTLEIQRTEQGDSAMYLCASSLGYRGAEQYFGPGTRLTVT.

Points on this clonotype: At one boundary the junction diverges from the germline segment, which might be a read error. The V and J genes are TRBV7-7 and TRBJ2-3, with TRBD2 identical over 10 bases. This CDR3 spans 17 amino acids. Germline CDR1 and CDR2: SSHAT and FNYEAQ (reference sequence). CDR3 amino acids: CASSPGLATRLTDTQYF. CDR3 bases: TGTGCTAGCAGCCCGGGACTAGCGACGAGACTGACAGATACGCAGTATTTT. The full variable domain, completed using reference TRBV7-7 and TRBJ2-3, is GAGVSQSPRYKVTKRGQDVTLRCDPISSHATLYWYQQALGQGPEFLTYFNYEAQPDKSGLPSDRFSAERPEGSISTLTIQRTEQRDSAMYRCASSPGLATRLTDTQYFGPGTRLTVL.

This chain links TRBV10-3 with TRBJ2-2, with 11 nucleotides matching TRBD2. Germline-derived CDR1 and CDR2 are ENHRY and SYGVKD. CDR3 length: 16 amino acids. V shed 5 bases and J 2 bases; nucleotides not matched to a gene: 4. CDR3 protein: CAISLGLAVNTGELFF. Here the CDR3 DNA reads TGTGCCATCAGTTTGGGACTAGCGGTTAACACCGGGGAGCTGTTTTTT.

The V gene is TRBV20-1, the J gene TRBJ1-1; TRBD1 aligns across 12 bases. The length of the CDR3 is 19 residues. After removal of 0 bases from V and 5 bases from J, the junction contained 16 bases not matched to a gene. The germline CDR1 and CDR2 sequences are DFQATT and SNEGSKA (reference sequence). CDR3 nucleotide sequence: TGCAGTGCTAGAGATCCCCTTTTAGGGACAGGGGGCTTGGGTACTGAAGCTTTCTTT. Translated, it gives CSARDPLLGTGGLGTEAFF.

V is TRBV19 and J is TRBJ2-1; D unresolved. The germline CDR1 and CDR2 sequences are LNHDA and SQIVND (reference sequence). The V end lost 7 bases, the J end lost 4 bases, and 11 bases lay between the germline ends. The CDR3 spans 13 residues. In nucleotides, the CDR3 is TGTGCCAGTACAGAAGAACCTTACAATGAGCAGTTCTTC. This translates into CASTEEPYNEQFF.

This clonotype was observed at least ten times. The J gene is TRBJ2-3, the V gene TRBV5-5; the D gene is possibly TRBD2 (6 bases). This CDR3 contains 15 residues. Germline CDR1 and CDR2: SGHKS and YYEKEE (reference sequence). V lost 1 base to trimming and J lost 0 bases, with 9 bases between them. The DNA for the CDR3 is TGTGCCAGCAGCTTGTTGGGGACTAGCACAGATACGCAGTATTTT. Amino acid sequence: CASSLLGTSTDTQYF.

V is TRBV7-9 and J is TRBJ1-1; D may be TRBD1 (5 bases). The germline CDR1 and CDR2 sequences are SEHNR and FQNEAQ (reference sequence). The CDR3 runs to 13 residues. Trimming removed 5 bases from V and 3 bases from J, with 10 bases in between. The CDR3 coding sequence is TGTGCCAGCAGCCCCAGGGTGGACACTGAAGCTTTCTTT. It translates to CASSPRVDTEAFF.

V gene TRBV12-3 or TRBV12-4 combines with J gene TRBJ2-7; weak D call: TRBD1 (6 bases). This CDR3 has 14 amino acids. V was cut by 1 base and J by 6 bases, with 13 bases left in between. DNA of the CDR3: TGTGCCAGCAGTTTAGGATACAGGGCAACCGAGCAGTACTTC. Translated, it gives CASSLGYRATEQYF.

This clonotype was seen ten or more times. The chain recombines TRBV10-3 with TRBJ2-7, with 11 nucleotides matching TRBD1. V lost 0 bases and J lost 4; bases outside the gene matches: 8. The germline V gene has CDR1 ENHRY and CDR2 SYGVKD. The CDR3 has 17 amino acids. CDR3 DNA sequence: TGTGCCATCAGTGAGTCGGGGGCCGGGACAGGGGGATACGAGCAGTACTTC. Its translation is CAISESGAGTGGYEQYF.

The chain combines TRBV29-1 with TRBJ2-1; no reliable D call. CDR3 length: 11 residues. Germline CDR1 reads SQVTM; CDR2 reads ANQGSEA. V was shortened by 5 bases and J by 6 bases, with 8 bases between the two germline ends. For the CDR3, the DNA is TGCAGCGTTTCTCGGGCCAATGAGCAGTTCTTC. Translating gives CSVSRANEQFF.

Judged by abundance, this clonotype is medium-sized. The rearrangement uses TRBV10-2 and TRBJ2-7, with 7 bases lining up with TRBD1. The CDR3 has 13 residues. Trimming at V came to 6 bases and at J to 3 bases, leaving 5 bases not matched to a gene. The germline CDR1 and CDR2 sequences are WSHSY and SAAADI. Here the CDR3 DNA reads TGCGCCAGCAGATCGGGACAGAACTACGAGCAGTACTTC. This sequence encodes CASRSGQNYEQYF.

In the case of this clonotype: One base away lies a much larger clone, so this may be a sequencing read error. This chain connects TRBV7-9 to TRBJ2-2; D remains ambiguous. Deletions cut 1 base from V and 3 bases from J, with 3 bases between. The CDR3 loop spans 13 amino acids. Germline CDR1 SEHNR, CDR2 FQNEAQ (reference sequence). CDR3 protein: CASSLDYTGELFF. The CDR3 coding sequence is TGTGCCAGCAGCTTAGATTACACCGGGGAGCTGTTTTTT.

This sequence joins TRBV2 and TRBJ2-7, with a weak D call TRBD1 (6 bases). Germline CDR1 is SNHLY and CDR2 is FYNNEI. Trimming took off 3 bases at V and 4 bases at J, with 13 bases between the two ends. This CDR3 region has 14 residues. The CDR3 DNA sequence: TGTGCCAGCAGTGACAGTACAGGGATTTACGAGCAGTACTTC. It codes for CASSDSTGIYEQYF.

The J gene is TRBJ2-1, the V gene TRBV7-3; D unresolved. The CDR3 consists of 12 residues. Trimming cost V 5 bases and J 0 bases, with 2 bases left between them. Germline assignment: CDR1 SGHTA and CDR2 FQGTGA. The DNA for the CDR3 is TGTGCCAGCAGCGCCTCCTACAATGAGCAGTTCTTC. This encodes CASSASYNEQFF. The variable domain in full, completed from reference TRBV7-3 and TRBJ2-1, reads GAGVSQTPSNKVTEKGKYVELRCDPISGHTALYWYRQSLGQGPEFLIYFQGTGAADDSGLPNDRFFAVRPEGSVSTLKIQRTERGDSAVYLCASSASYNEQFFGPGTRLTVL.

Many counts were recorded for this clonotype. V and J are TRBV12-3 or TRBV12-4 and TRBJ1-2; D remains ambiguous. The CDR3 totals 16 residues. V shed 2 bases and J shed 7 bases, with 20 bases lying between them. CDR3 coding DNA: TGTGCCAGCAGTTTATACGGTGGATCCGGGAGGCTTGGCTACACCTTC. Protein product: CASSLYGGSGRLGYTF.

The chain employs TRBV20-1 and TRBJ1-5; 8 bases are shared with TRBD1. Germline trimming cut 5 bases from V and 1 base from J; bases unmatched to any gene: 4. This CDR3 is built from 14 residues. From germline, CDR1 is DFQATT and CDR2 SNEGSKA (reference sequence). The CDR3 nucleotides are TGCAGTGCTGGACAGGGAAGGAGCAATCAGCCCCAGCATTTT. The encoded protein is CSAGQGRSNQPQHF.

This clonotype was observed a handful of times. The chain employs TRBV19 and TRBJ2-1, with TRBD2 matching 9 bases. The CDR3 length is 18 residues. Trimming at V came to 1 base and at J to 2 bases, leaving 9 bases not matched to a gene. Germline lookup yields CDR1 LNHDA and CDR2 SQIVND (reference sequence). The CDR3 protein is CASSIGGSGSPTYNEQFF. In nucleotides, the CDR3 is TGTGCCAGTAGTATAGGAGGTAGCGGGAGCCCCACCTACAATGAGCAGTTCTTC. The full variable domain, in which reference TRBV19 and TRBJ2-1 provide the parts outside the CDR3, is DGGITQSPKYLFRKEGQNVTLSCEQNLNHDAMYWYRQDPGQGLRLIYYSQIVNDFQKGDIAEGYSVSREKKESFPLTVTSAQKNPTAFYLCASSIGGSGSPTYNEQFFGPGTRLTVL.

This clonotype was recorded at least ten times. The V call is TRBV30, the J call TRBJ1-5, with D unresolved. Germline loops: CDR1 GTSNPN, CDR2 SVGIG (reference sequence). The CDR3 spans 13 residues. V was trimmed by 2 bases and J by 3 bases, leaving 8 bases between them. CDR3 loop: CAWSNSNNQPQHF. CDR3 DNA sequence: TGTGCCTGGAGTAATAGTAACAATCAGCCCCAGCATTTT. Supplemented by reference TRBV30 and TRBJ1-5, the full variable domain reads SQTIHQWPATLVQPVGSPLSLECTVEGTSNPNLYWYRQAAGRGLQLLFYSVGIGQISSEVPQNLSASRPQDRQFILSSKKLLLSDSGFYLCAWSNSNNQPQHFGDGTRLSIL.

The sample holds many counts of this clonotype. This rearrangement joins TRBV4-1 to TRBJ1-4; D call uncertain. Trimming stripped 2 bases from V and 14 bases from J, with 9 bases between. The CDR3 is 11 residues long. Germline CDR1 MGHRA, CDR2 YSYEKL. The CDR3 spells CASSQWEGLFF. The CDR3, as DNA: TGCGCCAGCAGCCAATGGGAGGGTCTGTTTTTT.

There are many counts of this clonotype. This sequence joins TRBV20-1 and TRBJ2-1, with a weak D call TRBD2 (5 bases). Between the trimmed V and J ends, which lost 4 bases and 2 bases, there was a span of 15 bases. This CDR3 comprises 15 residues. Looked up from germline, CDR1 is DFQATT and CDR2 is SNEGSKA (reference sequence). The CDR3 sequence is CSATPRSGAYNEQFF. DNA for the CDR3: TGCAGTGCTACACCAAGAAGCGGAGCCTACAATGAGCAGTTCTTC.

This clonotype has more than one count but fewer than ten. The rearrangement joins TRBV18 to TRBJ1-6; TRBD1 might be the D (6 bases). Germline V gene sequence: CDR1 KGHSH, CDR2 LQKENI. The length of the CDR3 is 13 residues. V shed 3 bases and J shed 8 bases, with 8 bases lying between them. DNA of the CDR3: TGTGCCAGCTCACCGCGGACAGATTCACCCCTCCACTTT. Translating it yields CASSPRTDSPLHF.